Each of the 8 T cell receptor beta chains below was sequenced from the same sample in a study of blood T cell repertoires in COVID-19. Sequencing was performed with immunoSEQ multiplex PCR; in TCRdb, only in-frame clones are kept and a portion is missing. Of 150,000 to 200,000 clones listed, 65% to 90% are singletons. Sequenced material: peripheral blood. These TCRs come from a man aged 55 to 70 with acute or convalescent COVID-19.

The V gene is TRBV28, the J gene TRBJ1-2, with 10 nucleotides matching TRBD1. Per the germline V gene, CDR1 is MDHEN and CDR2 is SYDVKM. The CDR3 runs 13 residues. Trimming took 5 bases from V and 7 from J; bases not matched to a gene: 4. The CDR3, as DNA: TGTGCCAGCAGTCTGACAGGGGGCTTTGGCTACACCTTC. Encoded protein: CASSLTGGFGYTF.

This chain links TRBV3-1 (or the pseudogene TRBV3-2) with TRBJ1-2; 9 nucleotides agree with TRBD1. Losses at the gene ends were 5 bases for V and 2 bases for J; bases not matched to a gene: 6. CDR1 and CDR2 (germline): LGHDT, YNNKEL (reference sequence). The CDR3 has 15 residues. The CDR3 reads CASSRGTGTNYGYTF. In DNA, the CDR3 is TGTGCCAGCAGCAGAGGGACAGGGACCAACTATGGCTACACCTTC.

The CDR3 bases are TGCGCCAGCAGCTCGGGACAGACCTCGAACACCGGGGAGCTGTTTTTT. Translation: CASSSGQTSNTGELFF. The rearrangement links TRBV5-1 to TRBJ2-2, with 7 bases that match TRBD1. Trimming at V came to 3 bases and at J to 0 bases, leaving 5 bases not matched to a gene. Germline V lookup: CDR1 SGHRS, CDR2 YFSETQ. This CDR3 is 16 amino acids long.

The chain is built from TRBV5-1 and TRBJ2-5; possibly TRBD2 for D (7 bases). Germline lookup yields CDR1 SGHRS and CDR2 YFSETQ. V was shortened by 4 bases and J by 4 bases, with 11 bases between the two germline ends. The length of the CDR3 is 13 residues. The CDR3 region has the DNA TGCGCCAGCAGCCCAGGGGAGGGAGAGACCCAGTACTTC. This codes for CASSPGEGETQYF.

This chain joins TRBV9 and TRBJ1-2, with D unclear. V gave up 4 bases and J gave up 1 base, with 17 bases separating them. The CDR3 contains 16 residues. Looked up from germline, CDR1 is SGDLS and CDR2 is YYNGEE. The CDR3 region is CASSRTPGRDNYGYTF. The CDR3 DNA sequence: TGTGCCAGCAGCCGTACCCCAGGACGGGATAACTATGGCTACACCTTC.

The V and J genes are TRBV15 and TRBJ2-3; perhaps TRBD1 as D (6 bases). Trimming shortened V by 7 bases and J by 3 bases, and 17 bases separated the two germline ends. From germline, CDR1 is LNHNV and CDR2 YYDKDF (reference sequence). CDR3 length equals 15 residues. CDR3 coding DNA: TGTGCCACCACTAAGCAGGGGAGAGTTACAGATACGCAGTATTTT. This gives the protein CATTKQGRVTDTQYF.

In this sample, this clone turned up a few times. This chain links TRBV9 with TRBJ1-3; 7 bases align to TRBD1. After removal of 4 bases from V and 4 bases from J, the junction contained 2 bases not matched to a gene. The V gene's germline CDR1 is SGDLS and CDR2 YYNGEE. The CDR3 length is 13 residues. CDR3 sequence reads: CASSPTGGNTIYF. CDR3 sequence (DNA): TGTGCCAGCAGCCCGACAGGGGGAAACACCATATATTTT.

The genes are TRBV7-9 and TRBJ2-1; 12 nucleotides line up with TRBD2. The CDR3 loop spans 16 amino acids. V lost 5 bases and J lost 7; bases outside the gene matches: 9. The germline V gene encodes CDR1 SEHNR and CDR2 FQNEAQ (reference sequence). Here the CDR3 reads CASSPWTSGTRNEQFF. In nucleotides, the CDR3 is TGTGCCAGCAGCCCCTGGACTAGCGGGACCCGGAATGAGCAGTTCTTC.